Below are 16 T cell receptor beta chains sequenced from a single sample in a study of shared clonotypes between healthy human individuals (dated by TCRdb to 2018 to 2021). The method behind the library was the immunoSEQ multiplex PCR assay. TCRdb carries this immuneACCESS record with in-frame sequences only. Its versions omit some clonotypes, under half of them owing to an unresolved V gene in the studies checked, with the rest unexplained. For this sample there are some 1.4 million clones; roughly 96% appear just once. Approximately 1.1% of the sample is in the top ten clones. What was sequenced was naive CD4+ T cells sorted from blood. In light of the paper, this sample's cell subset or site label describes: CD45RA+ positively selected. The receptor source for this set is a man under 40 in good health.

This clone was recorded once. The V gene is TRBV9, the J gene TRBJ2-3; 8 bases line up with TRBD1. This CDR3 comprises 16 residues. Per the germline V gene, CDR1 is SGDLS and CDR2 is YYNGEE. The J segment lost 0 bases and the V segment lost 0 bases, leaving 3 bases of the junction unmatched. This CDR3 reads CASSVATGESTDTQYF. The CDR3, as DNA: TGTGCCAGCAGCGTAGCGACAGGGGAGAGCACAGATACGCAGTATTTT. Drawing the rest from reference TRBV9 and TRBJ2-3, the complete variable domain is DSGVTQTPKHLITATGQRVTLRCSPRSGDLSVYWYQQSLDQGLQFLIQYYNGEERAKGNILERFSAQQFPDLHSELNLSSLELGDSALYFCASSVATGESTDTQYFGPGTRLTVL.

As regards this clone: The same CDR3 can be traced to other DNA sequences in this sample. The rearrangement joins TRBV14 to TRBJ2-5; no firm D call. Germline values: CDR1 SGHDN, CDR2 FVKESK. Trimming shortened V by 1 base and J by 5 bases, and 5 bases separated the two germline ends. The length of the CDR3 is 12 residues. This CDR3 reads CASSQVRETQYF. In DNA form, the CDR3 reads TGTGCCAGCAGCCAAGTACGGGAGACCCAGTACTTC.

The chain combines TRBV2 with TRBJ2-1, with TRBD2 identical over 11 bases. Germline V CDR1 and CDR2: SNHLY, FYNNEI. V lost 5 bases and J lost 4; bases outside the gene matches: 4. The CDR3 runs to 15 residues. The CDR3 DNA sequence: TGTGCCAGCAGTCACACTAGCGGGAGTTACAATGAGCAGTTCTTC. This translates into CASSHTSGSYNEQFF.

The chain employs TRBV5-1 and TRBJ2-5; 8 bases fit TRBD1. V lost 4 bases and J lost 2; bases outside the gene matches: 7. This CDR3 comprises 15 residues. Germline-derived CDR1 and CDR2 are SGHRS and YFSETQ. CDR3 loop: CASSLYRGDQETQYF. The DNA for the CDR3 is TGCGCCAGCAGCCTATACAGGGGGGATCAAGAGACCCAGTACTTC.

The rearrangement joins TRBV10-2 to TRBJ2-3; TRBD2 matches at 10 bases. Germline CDR1 WSHSY, CDR2 SAAADI. V lost 5 bases and J lost 9; bases outside the gene matches: 11. CDR3 size: 15 residues. CDR3 DNA sequence: TGCGCCAGCAGTTCTCAACGGGCTAGCGGGAGAACGCAGTATTTT. Amino acid sequence: CASSSQRASGRTQYF.

The genes are TRBV28 and TRBJ2-2; D remains ambiguous. V dropped 3 bases and J dropped 3 bases, with 8 bases sitting between them. This CDR3 comprises 14 residues. CDR1 and CDR2 from the germline V gene are MDHEN and SYDVKM. CDR3 in DNA: TGTGCCAGCAGTTTTAGCAGATACACCGGGGAGCTGTTTTTT. It codes for CASSFSRYTGELFF.

The chain links TRBV11-2 to TRBJ2-1; 11 bases map to TRBD2. J was trimmed by 8 bases and V by 5 bases; bases with no gene match: 8. Germline V gene lookup returns CDR1 SGHAT and CDR2 FQNNGV. The CDR3 sequence is 15 residues long. The CDR3 nucleotides are TGTGCCAGCAGCCCCGGGACTAGCGGTCTCCATGAGCAGTTCTTC. Its translation is CASSPGTSGLHEQFF.

The chain couples TRBV9 to TRBJ1-1; 8 bases agree with TRBD1. Germline V gene data show CDR1 as SGDLS and CDR2 as YYNGEE. J gave up 4 bases and V 4 bases, and 6 bases lay outside the gene matches. The CDR3 totals 14 residues. CDR3 coding DNA: TGTGCCAGCAGCAGGACAGGGTCGGGCACTGAAGCTTTCTTT. This encodes CASSRTGSGTEAFF.

This chain joins TRBV6-5 and TRBJ1-1; 8 positions agree with TRBD1. This CDR3 region has 14 residues. CDR1 MNHEY and CDR2 SVGAGI come from the germline V gene. The V and J ends lost 3 bases and 6 bases, in that order; junction bases with no gene match: 6. CDR3: CASSYQLQGAEAFF. The CDR3 coding sequence is TGTGCCAGCAGTTATCAACTACAGGGGGCTGAAGCTTTCTTT.

This chain links TRBV5-6 with TRBJ1-1; D remains ambiguous. This CDR3 has 13 amino acids. Germline V CDR1 and CDR2: SGHDT, YYEEEE. Trimming pared 2 bases from V and 2 bases from J, leaving 7 bases between. The CDR3, as DNA: TGTGCCAGCAGCTTAACAGAAAACACTGAAGCTTTCTTT. Amino acids: CASSLTENTEAFF.

The rearrangement joins TRBV9 to TRBJ1-5, with no clear D. This CDR3 comprises 15 residues. Trimming removed 4 bases at V and 1 base at J, with 12 bases between. Per germline, CDR1 SGDLS and CDR2 YYNGEE. The DNA for the CDR3 is TGTGCCAGCAGCCCACATGTGGGGAGCAATCAGCCCCAGCATTTT. Encoded protein: CASSPHVGSNQPQHF.

This chain joins TRBV2 and TRBJ2-7; 9 bases match TRBD2. Per germline, CDR1 SNHLY and CDR2 FYNNEI. CDR3 size: 15 residues. The trim removed 1 base at V and 1 base at J, leaving 2 bases unmatched. CDR3 region: CASSEGGRGSYEQYF. CDR3 bases: TGTGCCAGCAGTGAAGGCGGGAGGGGTTCCTACGAGCAGTACTTC.

The V call is TRBV5-6, the J call TRBJ2-5; the D is unclear. V was pared by 4 bases and J by 1 base, with 14 bases between. From germline, CDR1 is SGHDT and CDR2 YYEEEE. The CDR3 extends over 15 amino acids. CDR3 protein: CASSLPGHGQETQYF. The DNA of the CDR3 is TGTGCCAGCAGCCTTCCTGGGCACGGCCAAGAGACCCAGTACTTC.

The chain links TRBV6-6 to TRBJ2-7, with 11 positions matching TRBD1. The CDR3 is 15 residues long. J lost 6 bases, V lost 6 bases, and 10 bases had no gene match. Looked up from germline, CDR1 is MNHNY and CDR2 is SVGAGI (reference sequence). CDR3 in amino acids: CASSLTSGTGGEQYF. In DNA form, the CDR3 reads TGTGCCAGCAGCTTAACCTCCGGGACAGGGGGCGAGCAGTACTTC.

This clone was seen a single time. The chain combines TRBV28 with TRBJ1-5, with 10 bases identical to TRBD1. CDR3 size: 21 residues. J was trimmed by 1 base and V by 6 bases; bases with no gene match: 21. Looked up from germline, CDR1 is MDHEN and CDR2 is SYDVKM. CDR3 bases: TGTGCCAGCAGATCCGTTATAGCACCGGGACAGGGGTCTCGGAGCAATCAGCCCCAGCATTTT. Protein product: CASRSVIAPGQGSRSNQPQHF.

V is TRBV2 and J is TRBJ2-6; D is unresolved. The V and J ends lost 3 bases and 4 bases respectively, with 4 bases between them. CDR1 is SNHLY, CDR2 FYNNEI, per germline. CDR3 size: 13 residues. Written as DNA, the CDR3 is TGTGCCAGCAGTGACCTGGGGGCCAACGTCCTGACTTTC. Amino acids: CASSDLGANVLTF.